This TCR beta chain was observed in a study of shared clonotypes between healthy human individuals. Study in general: Donor ages ranged 18 to 49 years: a couple of women, a few men.

Profiling relied on immunoSEQ multiplex PCR, and the TCRdb table lists in-frame clones only, not all of them. The sample holds 550,000 to 800,000 clones; approximately 79% are singletons and the top ten take 1.5% to 2%. This CDR3 has 13 amino acids. Germline CDR1 reads SNHLY; CDR2 reads FYNNEI. V lost 5 bases and J lost 5, with 12 bases in between. CD45RA+ naive and CD45RA-negative memory subsets were separated from CD4+ cells. The clonotype comes from a woman in her twenties or thirties in good health. The chain joins TRBV2 to TRBJ1-2; D gene ambiguous. The sample taken for sequencing was memory CD4+ T cells sorted from blood. Subset noted: CD45RA-negative fraction. The CDR3 coding sequence is TGTGCCAGCAGTAGAAAGGAAATATATGGCTACACCTTC. The encoded protein is CASSRKEIYGYTF.